This TCR beta chain emerged from a study of beta chain features in type 1 diabetes. Expressed TCRB transcripts were sequenced after all isolated RNA was converted to cDNA. TCRdb keeps only in-frame clones here, not all; method: immunoSEQ multiplex PCR. The sample holds 600,000 to 700,000 clones, under 15% seen once. Study outcomes and limitations: Patients showed naive, central memory and Treg TCRB repertoires that appeared more similar than those of healthy donors. Type 1 diabetes patients showed a moderate but significant shortening of TCRB CDR3s in all four CD4+ subsets.

Remarks on this clone: Its antigen is unidentified.

Trimming cost V 4 bases and J 0 bases; bases outside gene matches: 1. The V gene's germline CDR1 is SGDLS and CDR2 YYNGEE. The length of the CDR3 is 15 residues. This TCR was recovered from a man younger than 35 with type 1 diabetes. Sequenced material: naive CD4+ T cells from blood. The chain carries TRBV9 and TRBJ2-6; 7 nucleotides match TRBD2. The CDR3 nucleotides read TGTGCCAGCAGCCCGGGGGGCTCTGGGGCCAACGTCCTGACTTTC. This codes for CASSPGGSGANVLTF.